Here is one T cell receptor beta chain with its context. This entry belongs to a study of blood T cell repertoires in COVID-19. CDR3 length: 17 residues. With 1 base removed from V and 1 base from J, the gap between germline ends came to 14 bases. Germline CDR1 and CDR2: KGHSH and LQKENI. The protocol was immunoSEQ multiplex PCR, while the TCRdb copy is restricted to in-frame clones and leaves out a portion. The sample lists about 250,000 clones; around four fifths were seen once. The source of this sequence is a man aged 45-65 years with acute or convalescent COVID-19. Sequencing was done on a sample of peripheral blood. This rearrangement joins TRBV18 to TRBJ2-1; D call uncertain. DNA for the CDR3: TGTGCCAGCTCACCACTCCGCGCGCCGGTTTCCTACAATGAGCAGTTCTTC. Translating gives CASSPLRAPVSYNEQFF.